The clone carrying this TCR beta chain was recorded a few times. Its matching antigen is unknown. V lost 5 bases, J lost 6 bases, and 7 bases stayed unmatched. The CDR3 is 13 residues long. Germline V gene lookup returns CDR1 SNHLY and CDR2 FYNNEI. The sample originates from a study of CD8+ T cells in alopecia areata. Study context: Tofacitinib administration to treated patients was oral, at 5 to 10 mg twice daily.

Study-wide findings and caveats: Throughout tofacitinib, many expanded lesional clones continued to persist in scalp and blood. Uncertain still, given a single nonresponder, is whether baseline CD8+ expansion links to response.

Sequencing templates came from extracted RNA that was reverse transcribed into cDNA. Repertoires were generated with immunoSEQ multiplex PCR, while TCRdb's copy carries only in-frame clones and drops some. The sample carries more than 90,000 clones, under 60% recorded once. This sample's treatment: oral pan-JAK inhibitor, 5-10 mg twice daily. Researchers gathered lesional scalp punch biopsies and peripheral blood from patients with alopecia areata. The receptor's source is a human donor with alopecia areata. Material: CD8+ T cells sorted from blood, obtained at week 24, from a patient treated with tofacitinib. V usage is TRBV2 and J usage is TRBJ2-7, with TRBD1 matching 7 bases. The CDR3 protein is CASSYYRGPEQYF. CDR3 nucleotide sequence: TGTGCCAGCAGTTATTACAGGGGACCCGAGCAGTACTTC.